The source of this TCR beta chain is a study of OX40 agonist ivuxolimab in advanced cancers. General study findings and limits: Doses of 0.1 to 3.0 mg/kg were accompanied by clonal expansion of CD4+ and CD8+ blood T cells by week 6. On average, CD8+ T cells showed a greater number of expanded clones than CD4+.

TCRdb keeps only in-frame clones here, not all; method: immunoSEQ multiplex PCR. This sample has around 120,000 clones, with 80% to 90% found just once. Remarks on this clone: Its target is not known.

The V segment lost 1 base and the J segment 2 bases; nucleotides outside the gene matches: 4. The length of the CDR3 is 15 residues. Germline-derived CDR1 and CDR2 are KGHSH and LQKENI. V gene TRBV18 combines with J gene TRBJ2-5, with TRBD2 matching over 7 bases. The receptor was derived from an adult with an advanced solid tumor such as melanoma, head and neck, liver or kidney cancer. The sample in question was CD4+ or CD8+ T cells sorted from blood, obtained in a trial of the OX40 agonist ivuxolimab. CDR3 nucleotides: TGTGCCAGCTCACCACGCCTAGCGGTTCAAGAGACCCAGTACTTC. Amino acids: CASSPRLAVQETQYF.